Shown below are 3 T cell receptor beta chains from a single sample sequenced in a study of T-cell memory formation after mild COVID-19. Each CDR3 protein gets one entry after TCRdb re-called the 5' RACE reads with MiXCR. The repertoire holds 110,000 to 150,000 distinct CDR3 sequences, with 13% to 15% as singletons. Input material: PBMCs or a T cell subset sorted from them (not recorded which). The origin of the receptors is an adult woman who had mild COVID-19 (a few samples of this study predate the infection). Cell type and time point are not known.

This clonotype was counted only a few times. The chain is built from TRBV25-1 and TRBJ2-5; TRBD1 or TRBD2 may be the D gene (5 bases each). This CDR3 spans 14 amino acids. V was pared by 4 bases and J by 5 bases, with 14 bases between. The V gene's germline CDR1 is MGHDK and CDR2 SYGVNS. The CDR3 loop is CASSVFGTSETQYF. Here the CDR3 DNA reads TGTGCCAGCAGTGTCTTCGGGACCTCGGAGACCCAGTACTTC.

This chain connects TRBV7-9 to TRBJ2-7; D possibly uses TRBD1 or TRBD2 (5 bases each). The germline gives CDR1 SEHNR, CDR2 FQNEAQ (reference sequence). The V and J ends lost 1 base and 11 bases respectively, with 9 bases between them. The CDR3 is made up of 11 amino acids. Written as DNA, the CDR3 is TGTGCCAGCAGCTTAGGCAGGGAGAAGTACTTC. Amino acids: CASSLGREKYF.

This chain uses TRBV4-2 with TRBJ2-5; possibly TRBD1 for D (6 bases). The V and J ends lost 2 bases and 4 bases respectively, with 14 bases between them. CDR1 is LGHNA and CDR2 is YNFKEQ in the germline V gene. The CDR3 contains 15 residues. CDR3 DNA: TGTGCCAGCAGCCAATCCACAGGGATTCGAGAGACCCAGTACTTC. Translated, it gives CASSQSTGIRETQYF.